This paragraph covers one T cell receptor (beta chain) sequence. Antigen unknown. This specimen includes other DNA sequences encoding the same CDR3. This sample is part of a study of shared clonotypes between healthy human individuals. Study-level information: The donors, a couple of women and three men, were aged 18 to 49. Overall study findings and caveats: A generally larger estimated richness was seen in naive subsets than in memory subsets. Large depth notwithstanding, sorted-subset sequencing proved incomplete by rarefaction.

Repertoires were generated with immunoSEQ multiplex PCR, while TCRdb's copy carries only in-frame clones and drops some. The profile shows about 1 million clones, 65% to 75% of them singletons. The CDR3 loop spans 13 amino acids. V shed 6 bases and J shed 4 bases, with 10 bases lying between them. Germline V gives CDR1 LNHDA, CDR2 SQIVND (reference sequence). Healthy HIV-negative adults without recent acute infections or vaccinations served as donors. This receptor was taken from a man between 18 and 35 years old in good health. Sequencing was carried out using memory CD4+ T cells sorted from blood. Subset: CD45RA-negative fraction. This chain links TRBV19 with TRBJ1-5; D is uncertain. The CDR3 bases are TGTGCCAGTAGCGTCGACGGTAATCAGCCCCAGCATTTT. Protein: CASSVDGNQPQHF.